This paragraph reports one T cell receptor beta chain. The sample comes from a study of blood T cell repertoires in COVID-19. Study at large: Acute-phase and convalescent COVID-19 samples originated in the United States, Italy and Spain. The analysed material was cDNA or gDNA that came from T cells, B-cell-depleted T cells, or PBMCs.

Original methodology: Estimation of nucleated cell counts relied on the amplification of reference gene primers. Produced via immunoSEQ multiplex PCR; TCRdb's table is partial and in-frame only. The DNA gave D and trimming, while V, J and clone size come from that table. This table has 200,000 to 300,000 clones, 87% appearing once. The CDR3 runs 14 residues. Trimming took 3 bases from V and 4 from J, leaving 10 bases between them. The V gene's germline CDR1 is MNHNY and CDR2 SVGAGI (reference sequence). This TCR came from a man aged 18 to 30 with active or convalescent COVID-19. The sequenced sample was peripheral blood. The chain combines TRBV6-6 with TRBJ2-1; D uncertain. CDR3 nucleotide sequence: TGTGCCAGCAGTTATGCACAGTTTTACAATGAGCAGTTCTTC. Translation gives CASSYAQFYNEQFF.